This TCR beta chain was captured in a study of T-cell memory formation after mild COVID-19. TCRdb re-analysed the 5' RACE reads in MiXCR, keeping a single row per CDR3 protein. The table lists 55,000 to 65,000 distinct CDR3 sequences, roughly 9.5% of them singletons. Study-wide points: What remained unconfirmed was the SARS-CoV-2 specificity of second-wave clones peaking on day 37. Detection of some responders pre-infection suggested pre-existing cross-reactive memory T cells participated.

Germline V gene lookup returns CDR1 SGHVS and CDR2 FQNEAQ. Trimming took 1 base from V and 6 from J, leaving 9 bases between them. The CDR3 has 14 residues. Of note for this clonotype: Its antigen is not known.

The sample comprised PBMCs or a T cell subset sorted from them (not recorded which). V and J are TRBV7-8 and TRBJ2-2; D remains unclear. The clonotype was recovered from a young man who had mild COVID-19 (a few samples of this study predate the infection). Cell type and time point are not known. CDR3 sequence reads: CASSLGMTAGELFF. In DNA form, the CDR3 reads TGTGCCAGCAGCTTAGGAATGACCGCCGGGGAGCTGTTTTTT.